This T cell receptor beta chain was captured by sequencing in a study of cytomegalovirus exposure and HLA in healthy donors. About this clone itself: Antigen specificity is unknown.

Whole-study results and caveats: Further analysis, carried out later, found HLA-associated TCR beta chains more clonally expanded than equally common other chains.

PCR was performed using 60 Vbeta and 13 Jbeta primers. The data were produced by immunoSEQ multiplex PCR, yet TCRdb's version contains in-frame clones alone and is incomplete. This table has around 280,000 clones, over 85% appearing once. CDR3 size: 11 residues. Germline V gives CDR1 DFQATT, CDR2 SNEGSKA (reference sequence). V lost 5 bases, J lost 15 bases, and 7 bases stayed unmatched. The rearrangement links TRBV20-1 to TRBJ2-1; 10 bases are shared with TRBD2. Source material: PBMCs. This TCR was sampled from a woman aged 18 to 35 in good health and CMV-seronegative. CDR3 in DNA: TGCAGTGCTCCACTAGCGGGGAAGGTGTTCTTC. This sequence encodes CSAPLAGKVFF.